This T cell receptor (beta chain) was documented in a study of Graves' ophthalmopathy and Graves' hyperthyroidism. This clonotype was seen many times. Using RNA transcripts, the TCR beta CDR3 regions were amplified. The workflow started with a first-round RT-PCR run with HTBI primers and then moved on to a second-round multiplex PCR. In TCRdb, the multiplex PCR reads were re-called with MiXCR into one record per CDR3 protein. The sample gives about 380,000 distinct CDR3 sequences, 15% of which show up once; about 7.3% is in the top ten. The authors enrolled newly diagnosed hyperthyroidism patients aged 18 to 65 with under 2 months' duration. The length of the CDR3 is 16 residues. Germline CDR1 is MNHEY and CDR2 is SMNVEV (reference sequence). V lost 5 bases, J lost 2 bases, and 15 bases lay in between.

Specimen: peripheral blood. The TCR originated in a woman aged 18-29 years with stable Graves' hyperthyroidism. The chain recombines TRBV27 with TRBJ2-2, with D uncertain. The DNA for the CDR3 is TGTGCCAGCAGTCTCGGCGTCGGCCGAAACACCGGGGAGCTGTTTTTT. Translated: CASSLGVGRNTGELFF.